This T cell receptor beta chain was identified in a study of tumour-infiltrating T cells in Burkitt lymphoma. Notes on the study in general: Many Burkitt lymphoma patients shared several public clonotypes.

The CDR3 is 12 amino acids. CDR1 SGHKS and CDR2 YYEKEE come from the germline V gene (reference sequence). Trimming stripped 2 bases from V and 2 bases from J, with 4 bases between. TCRdb keeps only in-frame clones here, not all; method: immunoSEQ multiplex PCR. The repertoire holds under 4,000 clones, around 15% seen once, with approximately 20% in the top ten. A note on this clone: The antigen is undetermined.

The receptor was isolated from a human donor with Burkitt lymphoma. V is TRBV5-5 and J is TRBJ2-5; D call uncertain. Sequenced material: tumor tissue. CDR3 DNA: TGTGCCAGCAGCTTCGAGCAAGAGACCCAGTACTTC. This codes for CASSFEQETQYF.